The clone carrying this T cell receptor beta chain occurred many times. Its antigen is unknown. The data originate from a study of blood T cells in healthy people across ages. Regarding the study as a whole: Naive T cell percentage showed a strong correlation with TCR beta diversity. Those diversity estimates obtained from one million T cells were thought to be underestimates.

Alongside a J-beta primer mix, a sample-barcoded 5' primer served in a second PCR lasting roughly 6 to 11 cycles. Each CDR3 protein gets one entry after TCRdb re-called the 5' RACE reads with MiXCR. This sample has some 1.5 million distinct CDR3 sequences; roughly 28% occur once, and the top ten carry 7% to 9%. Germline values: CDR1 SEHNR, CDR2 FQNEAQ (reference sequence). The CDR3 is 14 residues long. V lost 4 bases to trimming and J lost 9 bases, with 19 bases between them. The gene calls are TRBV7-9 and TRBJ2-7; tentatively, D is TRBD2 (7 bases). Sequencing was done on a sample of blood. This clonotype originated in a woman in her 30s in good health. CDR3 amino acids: CASSSSGSEGGQYF. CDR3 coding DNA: TGTGCCAGCAGCTCTAGCGGCAGCGAGGGGGGGCAGTACTTC. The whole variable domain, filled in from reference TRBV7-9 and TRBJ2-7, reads DTGVSQNPRHKITKRGQNVTFRCDPISEHNRLYWYRQTLGQGPEFLTYFQNEAQLEKSRLLSDRFSAERPKGSFSTLEIQRTEQGDSAMYLCASSSSGSEGGQYFGPGTRLTVT.